Below are 6 T cell receptor beta chains sequenced from a single sample in a study of blood T cell repertoires in COVID-19. Produced via immunoSEQ multiplex PCR; TCRdb's table is partial and in-frame only. This table holds a few hundred thousand clones, around 90% found once. The sample was peripheral blood. All receptors come from a woman aged 30 to 39 with COVID-19, enrolled during active disease.

The chain links TRBV19 to TRBJ2-1; 11 positions match TRBD2. With V trimmed by 7 bases and J by 0 bases, 5 bases remained unmatched. The germline V gene has CDR1 LNHDA and CDR2 SQIVND (reference sequence). CDR3 size: 16 residues. The CDR3 loop reads CASTRGLAGSYNEQFF. The CDR3 coding sequence is TGTGCCAGTACCCGAGGACTAGCGGGCTCCTACAATGAGCAGTTCTTC.

The chain combines TRBV7-9 with TRBJ2-3; D is undetermined. The germline CDR1 and CDR2 sequences are SEHNR and FQNEAQ (reference sequence). This CDR3 region has 11 residues. V lost 5 bases, J lost 3 bases, and 3 bases lay in between. CDR3 loop: CASSTTDTQYF. The DNA for the CDR3 is TGTGCCAGCAGCACAACAGATACGCAGTATTTT. The full variable domain, completed using reference TRBV7-9 and TRBJ2-3, is DTGVSQNPRHKITKRGQNVTFRCDPISEHNRLYWYRQTLGQGPEFLTYFQNEAQLEKSRLLSDRFSAERPKGSFSTLEIQRTEQGDSAMYLCASSTTDTQYFGPGTRLTVL.

This rearrangement joins TRBV11-3 to TRBJ1-2; D possibly corresponds to TRBD1 (6 bases). The V gene's germline CDR1 is SGHNT and CDR2 YENEEA. There are 14 residues in the CDR3. V was clipped by 6 bases and J by 8 bases, with 19 bases between them. The CDR3 reads CASRLNHRESGYTF. The CDR3 DNA sequence: TGTGCCAGCAGATTAAACCACAGGGAAAGCGGCTACACCTTC.

The chain employs TRBV29-1 and TRBJ1-1; D unresolved. Germline V CDR1 and CDR2: SQVTM, ANQGSEA. Between the trimmed V and J ends, which lost 5 bases and 3 bases, there was a span of 10 bases. This CDR3 has 12 amino acids. The DNA of the CDR3 is TGCAGCGTTTCCCCTCGGGACACTGAAGCTTTCTTT. Translating it yields CSVSPRDTEAFF.

The genes are TRBV11-2 and TRBJ2-4; weak D call: TRBD1 (6 bases). The CDR3 is made up of 14 amino acids. CDR1 and CDR2 (germline): SGHAT, FQNNGV. V lost 6 bases and J 7 bases, leaving 16 bases between the germline ends. CDR3 sequence (DNA): TGTGCCAGCAGGGGGGCGAGGGGCGGGAACATTCAGTACTTC. Amino acids: CASRGARGGNIQYF.

The rearrangement links TRBV7-9 to TRBJ2-7; TRBD1 matches at 8 bases. The V segment lost 5 bases and the J segment 3 bases; nucleotides outside the gene matches: 6. The length of the CDR3 is 14 residues. Germline CDR1 SEHNR, CDR2 FQNEAQ (reference sequence). CDR3 amino acids: CASSALTGGYEQYF. CDR3 DNA sequence: TGTGCCAGCAGCGCGTTAACAGGGGGCTACGAGCAGTACTTC. The variable domain in full, with the rest retrieved from reference TRBV7-9 and TRBJ2-7, is DTGVSQNPRHKITKRGQNVTFRCDPISEHNRLYWYRQTLGQGPEFLTYFQNEAQLEKSRLLSDRFSAERPKGSFSTLEIQRTEQGDSAMYLCASSALTGGYEQYFGPGTRLTVT.